One sample yielded the 18 T cell receptor beta chains listed below, sequenced in a study of T cell responses to AZD1222 COVID-19 vaccine. Method: immunoSEQ multiplex PCR; TCRdb's copy keeps in-frame clones and lacks some. The table shows 130,000 to 150,000 clones, with just over 90% occurring only once. Specimen: peripheral blood, collected on day 0 of AZD1222 vaccination. These receptors were taken from an adult in good health.

This chain uses TRBV7-9 with TRBJ2-5; 7 bases line up with TRBD1. Germline V lookup: CDR1 SEHNR, CDR2 FQNEAQ (reference sequence). The V and J ends lost 3 bases and 3 bases, in that order; junction bases with no gene match: 7. There are 15 residues in the CDR3. CDR3 nucleotides: TGTGCCAGCAGCTTGCGTTCGACAGGGAAAGAGACCCAGTACTTC. Protein product: CASSLRSTGKETQYF.

The chain couples TRBV4-1 to TRBJ2-7, with D tentatively TRBD1 (6 bases). The CDR3 is 18 residues long. V was cut by 0 bases and J by 2 bases, with 20 bases left in between. Germline loops: CDR1 MGHRA, CDR2 YSYEKL. The CDR3 protein is CASSQDNGQSHLPYEQYF. CDR3 nucleotides: TGCGCCAGCAGCCAAGATAACGGACAGTCACACCTCCCCTACGAGCAGTACTTC.

This chain joins TRBV7-9 and TRBJ2-5; D is perhaps TRBD2 (5 bases). The CDR3 is made up of 14 amino acids. Germline CDR1 and CDR2: SEHNR and FQNEAQ (reference sequence). Trimming removed 1 base at V and 4 bases at J, with 10 bases between. The chain's CDR3 is CASSLVPGRETQYF. CDR3 nucleotides: TGTGCCAGCAGCTTAGTCCCGGGGAGAGAGACCCAGTACTTC.

This clone came up many times. The rearrangement joins TRBV7-6 to TRBJ1-6, with D possibly TRBD1 on 5 matching bases. This CDR3 region has 16 residues. The V end lost 2 bases, the J end lost 9 bases, and 17 bases lay between the germline ends. Germline-derived CDR1 and CDR2 are SGHVS and FNYEAQ. This chain's CDR3 is CASSLLVGTEGSPLHF. For the CDR3, the DNA is TGTGCCAGCAGCTTACTAGTAGGGACTGAGGGTTCACCCCTCCACTTT.

The CDR3 DNA sequence: TGTGCCAGCAGCCAACTACAGGGGGGTGGGACTGAAGCTTTCTTT. Its protein is CASSQLQGGGTEAFF. V and J are TRBV14 and TRBJ1-1, with TRBD1 matching over 8 bases. With V trimmed by 2 bases and J by 5 bases, 7 bases remained unmatched. CDR1 and CDR2 from the germline V gene are SGHDN and FVKESK. This CDR3 comprises 15 residues. Filled out from reference TRBV14 and TRBJ1-1, the complete variable domain reads EAGVTQFPSHSVIEKGQTVTLRCDPISGHDNLYWYRRVMGKEIKFLLHFVKESKQDESGMPNNRFLAERTGGTYSTLKVQPAELEDSGVYFCASSQLQGGGTEAFFGQGTRLTVV.

V is TRBV2 and J is TRBJ2-5, with 11 positions matching TRBD1. V dropped 6 bases and J dropped 5; count of bases not matched to a gene: 14. CDR3 size: 17 residues. CDR1 and CDR2 (germline): SNHLY, FYNNEI. CDR3 loop: CASSWDRGTAWSETQYF. The CDR3 DNA reads as TGTGCCAGCAGCTGGGACAGGGGGACGGCTTGGAGCGAGACCCAGTACTTC.

As regards this clone: The germline gene is not matched at one end of the junction; a read error may be the cause. The chain uses TRBV7-9 and TRBJ2-7; D uncertain. The germline V gene has CDR1 SEHNR and CDR2 FQNEAQ (reference sequence). The CDR3 length is 13 residues. CDR3 bases: TGTGCCAGCACCTTAGGACGGTCCTACGAGCAGTACTTC. Amino acids: CASTLGRSYEQYF. Supplemented by reference TRBV7-9 and TRBJ2-7, the full variable domain reads DTGVSQNPRHKITKRGQNVTFRCDPISEHNRLYWYRQTLGQGPEFLTYFQNEAQLEKSRLLSDRFSAERPKGSFSTLEIQRTEQGDSAMYLCASTLGRSYEQYFGPGTRLTVT.

V gene TRBV12-5 combines with J gene TRBJ2-7, with TRBD2 as a possible D gene (7 bases). This CDR3 is built from 17 residues. Germline CDR1 reads LGHNT; CDR2 reads FRNRAP. V lost 0 bases, J lost 4 bases, and 19 bases lay in between. The CDR3 nucleotides are TGTGCTAGTGGTTTGGTACGGGGGGCGAATCTAAATTACGAGCAGTACTTC. Residues: CASGLVRGANLNYEQYF.

For this clone: Distinct nucleotide sequences in the sample also encode this CDR3. The chain links TRBV3-1 (or the pseudogene TRBV3-2) to TRBJ1-3; D not resolved. The germline CDR1 and CDR2 sequences are LGHDT and YNNKEL (reference sequence). Trimming took off 0 bases at V and 4 bases at J, with 10 bases between the two ends. There are 15 residues in the CDR3. The CDR3 DNA reads TGTGCCAGCAGCCAAGAGGGCCGAGTGGGAAACACCATATATTTT. Translating it yields CASSQEGRVGNTIYF.

V and J are TRBV3-1 (or the pseudogene TRBV3-2) and TRBJ2-3, with D maybe TRBD2 (6 bases). V was pared by 1 base and J by 3 bases, with 11 bases between. Germline CDR1 and CDR2: LGHDT and YNNKEL (reference sequence). The CDR3 sequence is 15 residues long. CDR3 DNA sequence: TGTGCCAGCAGCCAAGGGTTGCGGGGTACAGATACGCAGTATTTT. Translation: CASSQGLRGTDTQYF.

This chain uses TRBV7-8 with TRBJ2-1, with D maybe TRBD1 (5 bases). V was pared by 1 base and J by 0 bases, with 19 bases between. Germline assignment: CDR1 SGHVS and CDR2 FQNEAQ. This CDR3 is built from 19 residues. The CDR3 DNA follows: TGTGCCAGCAGCTTAGGATTAGGGGTTCGGGCTACCTCCTACAATGAGCAGTTCTTC. It specifies CASSLGLGVRATSYNEQFF.

The rearrangement links TRBV6-2 or TRBV6-3 to TRBJ1-6, with unresolved D. V lost 0 bases to trimming and J lost 15 bases, with 12 bases between them. This CDR3 has 13 amino acids. CDR1 and CDR2 (germline): MNHEY, SVGEGT. The CDR3 protein is CASSYSNSLNLHF. CDR3 bases: TGTGCCAGCAGTTACTCGAACAGCCTCAACCTCCACTTT.

The chain's CDR3 is CAWGDGSNQPQHF. CDR3 nucleotides: TGTGCCTGGGGAGACGGTAGCAATCAGCCCCAGCATTTT. The rearrangement joins TRBV30 to TRBJ1-5; no clear D. The CDR3 loop spans 13 amino acids. Trimming cost V 5 bases and J 0 bases, with 8 bases left between them. CDR1 is GTSNPN, CDR2 SVGIG, per germline (reference sequence).

The chain uses TRBV5-1 and TRBJ2-1, with 10 bases identical to TRBD2. The CDR3 is 15 residues long. The germline V gene has CDR1 SGHRS and CDR2 YFSETQ. V lost 6 bases to trimming and J lost 8 bases; unmatched junction nucleotides: 11. The chain's CDR3 is CASTPSSGGRDEQFF. The CDR3 nucleotides are TGCGCCAGCACCCCGTCTAGCGGGGGCCGCGATGAGCAGTTCTTC.

The chain combines TRBV30 with TRBJ1-6; D possibly corresponds to TRBD1 (5 bases). This CDR3 has 15 amino acids. Looked up from germline, CDR1 is GTSNPN and CDR2 is SVGIG (reference sequence). The V end was cut by 1 base, the J end by 7 bases, with 14 bases between. This CDR3 reads CAWSASRGGNSPLHF. CDR3 nucleotide sequence: TGTGCCTGGAGTGCCTCGCGGGGCGGAAATTCACCCCTCCACTTT.

This rearrangement joins TRBV5-4 to TRBJ1-2, with 10 nucleotides matching TRBD1. This CDR3 contains 15 residues. Germline values: CDR1 SGHNT, CDR2 YYREEE (reference sequence). Losses at the gene ends were 2 bases for V and 4 bases for J; bases not matched to a gene: 5. The CDR3 protein is CASSLDRGPGYGYTF. CDR3 sequence (DNA): TGTGCCAGCAGCTTAGACAGGGGGCCTGGCTATGGCTACACCTTC.

This rearrangement joins TRBV21-1 to TRBJ1-6; the listed D gene, TRBD1, was not tested against the DNA. TRBV21-1 is flagged as a pseudogene. This CDR3 comprises 15 residues. The CDR3 region has the DNA TGTGCCAGCAGCAAAGAATACAGGGGTGGTTCACCCCTCCACTTT. Its protein is CASSKEYRGGSPLHF.

The V and J genes are TRBV5-6 and TRBJ2-1; D gene uncertain. Germline lookup yields CDR1 SGHDT and CDR2 YYEEEE. Trimming shortened V by 3 bases and J by 5 bases, and 15 bases separated the two germline ends. The CDR3 is 15 amino acids. This CDR3 is CASSYRVLSNNEQFF. For the CDR3, the DNA is TGTGCCAGCAGCTACCGGGTCCTCTCTAACAATGAGCAGTTCTTC.